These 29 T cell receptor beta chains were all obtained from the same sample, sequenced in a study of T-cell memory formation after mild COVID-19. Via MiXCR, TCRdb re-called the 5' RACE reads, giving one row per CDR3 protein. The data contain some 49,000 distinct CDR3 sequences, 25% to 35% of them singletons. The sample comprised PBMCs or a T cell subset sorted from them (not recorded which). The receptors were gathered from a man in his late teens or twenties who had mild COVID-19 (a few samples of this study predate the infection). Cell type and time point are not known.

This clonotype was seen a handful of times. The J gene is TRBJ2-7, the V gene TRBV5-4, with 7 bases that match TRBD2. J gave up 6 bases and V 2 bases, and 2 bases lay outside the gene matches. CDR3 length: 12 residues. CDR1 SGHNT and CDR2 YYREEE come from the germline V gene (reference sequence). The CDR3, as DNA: TGTGCCAGCAGCTTCTCTAGCGGCGAGCAGTACGTC. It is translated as CASSFSSGEQYV.

DNA of the CDR3: TGCGCCAGCAGCCAAGCCCTTGGGGACACTCAACCCGGGGAGCTGTTTTTT. It codes for CASSQALGDTQPGELFF. The V and J genes are TRBV4-1 and TRBJ2-2; D possibly corresponds to TRBD1 (6 bases). There are 17 residues in the CDR3. V lost 1 base and J lost 6, with 18 bases in between. Germline CDR1 MGHRA, CDR2 YSYEKL.

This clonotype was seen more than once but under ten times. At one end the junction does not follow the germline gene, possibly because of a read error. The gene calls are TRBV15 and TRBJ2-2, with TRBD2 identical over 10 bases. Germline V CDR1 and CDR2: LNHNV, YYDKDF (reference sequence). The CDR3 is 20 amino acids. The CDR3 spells CATSGEGKRGGPSNTGELFF. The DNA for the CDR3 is TGTGCCACCAGCGGAGAGGGGAAGCGGGGGGGCCCATCGAACACCGGGGAGCTGTTTTTT.

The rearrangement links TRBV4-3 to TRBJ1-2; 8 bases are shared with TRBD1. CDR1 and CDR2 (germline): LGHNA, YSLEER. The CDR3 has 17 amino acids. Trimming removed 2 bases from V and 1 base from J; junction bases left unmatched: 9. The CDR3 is CASSQTTDRVDNYGYTF. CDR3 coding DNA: TGCGCCAGCAGCCAAACCACGGACAGGGTGGATAACTATGGCTACACCTTC.

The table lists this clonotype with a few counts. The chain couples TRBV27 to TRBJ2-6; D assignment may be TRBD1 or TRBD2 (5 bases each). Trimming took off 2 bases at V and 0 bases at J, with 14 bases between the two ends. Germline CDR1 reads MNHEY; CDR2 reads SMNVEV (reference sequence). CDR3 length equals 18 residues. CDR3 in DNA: TGTGCCAGCAGTTTACAGGGACCGCCCACCTCTGGGGCCAACGTCCTGACTTTC. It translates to CASSLQGPPTSGANVLTF.

The CDR3: CASSYGTGFLNSPLHF. In nucleotides, the CDR3 is TGTGCCAGCAGTTATGGGACAGGGTTCTTGAATTCACCCCTCCACTTT. The chain employs TRBV6-5 and TRBJ1-6, with 9 positions matching TRBD1. CDR3 length: 16 residues. Trimming took 3 bases from V and 7 from J; bases not matched to a gene: 7. Germline V CDR1 and CDR2: MNHEY, SVGAGI.

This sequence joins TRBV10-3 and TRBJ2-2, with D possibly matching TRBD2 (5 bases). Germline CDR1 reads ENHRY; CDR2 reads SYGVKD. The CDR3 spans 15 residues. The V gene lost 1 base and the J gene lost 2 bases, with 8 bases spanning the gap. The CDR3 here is CAISELGSNTGELFF. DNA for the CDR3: TGTGCCATCAGTGAGTTGGGGAGCAACACCGGGGAGCTGTTTTTT.

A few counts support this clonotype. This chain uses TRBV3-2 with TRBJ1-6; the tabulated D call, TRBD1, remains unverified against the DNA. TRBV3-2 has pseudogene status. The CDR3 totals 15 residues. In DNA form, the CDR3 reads TGTGCCAGCATCTCGACAGGGATCGGTAATTCACCCCTCCACTTT. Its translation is CASISTGIGNSPLHF.

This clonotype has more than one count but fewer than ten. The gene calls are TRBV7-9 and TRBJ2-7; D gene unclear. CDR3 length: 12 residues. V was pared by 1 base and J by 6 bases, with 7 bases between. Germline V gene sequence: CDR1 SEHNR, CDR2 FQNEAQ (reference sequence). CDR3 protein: CASSLDIAEQYV. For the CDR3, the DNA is TGTGCCAGCAGCTTAGATATCGCCGAGCAGTACGTC.

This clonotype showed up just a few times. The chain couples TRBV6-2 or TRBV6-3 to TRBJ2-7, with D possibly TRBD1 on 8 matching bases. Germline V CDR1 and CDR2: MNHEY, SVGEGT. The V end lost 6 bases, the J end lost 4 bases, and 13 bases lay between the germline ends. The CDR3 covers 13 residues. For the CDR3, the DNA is TGTGCCAGCAGAGCGGGACAGGCTTACGAGCAGTACGTC. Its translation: CASRAGQAYEQYV.

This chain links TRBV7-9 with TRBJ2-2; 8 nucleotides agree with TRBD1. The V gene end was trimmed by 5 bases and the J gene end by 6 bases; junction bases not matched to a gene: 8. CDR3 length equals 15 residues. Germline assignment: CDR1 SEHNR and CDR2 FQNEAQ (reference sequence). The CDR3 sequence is CASSLDRVLAGELFF. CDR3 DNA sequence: TGTGCCAGCAGCCTGGACAGGGTTCTAGCCGGGGAGCTGTTTTTT.

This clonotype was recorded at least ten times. The CDR3, as DNA: TGTGCCAGCAGCACCGGGACAGGTTTTTACGAGCAGTACTTC. It codes for CASSTGTGFYEQYF. This chain joins TRBV12-3 or TRBV12-4 and TRBJ2-7, with 8 bases aligning to TRBD1. The CDR3 is 14 residues long. The V gene end was trimmed by 6 bases and the J gene end by 4 bases; junction bases not matched to a gene: 8.

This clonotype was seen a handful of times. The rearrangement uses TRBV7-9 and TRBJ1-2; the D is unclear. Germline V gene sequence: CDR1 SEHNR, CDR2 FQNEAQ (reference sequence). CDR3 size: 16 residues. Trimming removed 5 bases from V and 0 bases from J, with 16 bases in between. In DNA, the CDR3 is TGTGCCAGCAGCGCAGAGTCGGCCGGAGCTAACTATGGCTACACCTTC. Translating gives CASSAESAGANYGYTF.

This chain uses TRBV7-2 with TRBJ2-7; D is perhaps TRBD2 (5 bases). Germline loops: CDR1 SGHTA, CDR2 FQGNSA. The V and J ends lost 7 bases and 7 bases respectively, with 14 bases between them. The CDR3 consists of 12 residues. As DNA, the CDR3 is TGTGCCAGCAACCCACCCGGCGGGGAGCAGTACTTC. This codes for CASNPPGGEQYF.

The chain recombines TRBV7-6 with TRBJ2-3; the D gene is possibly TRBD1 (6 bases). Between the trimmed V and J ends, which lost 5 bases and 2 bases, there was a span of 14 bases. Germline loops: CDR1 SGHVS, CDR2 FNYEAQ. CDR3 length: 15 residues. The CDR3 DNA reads TGTGCCAGCAGCATCACGACAGGTAACACAGATACGCAGTATTTT. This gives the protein CASSITTGNTDTQYF.

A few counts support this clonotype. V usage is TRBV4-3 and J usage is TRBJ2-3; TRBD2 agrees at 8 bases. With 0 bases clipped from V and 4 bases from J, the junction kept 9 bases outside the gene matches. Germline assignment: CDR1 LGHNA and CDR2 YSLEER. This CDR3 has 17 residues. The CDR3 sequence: CASSQDPGLVAADTQYF. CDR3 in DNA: TGCGCCAGCAGCCAAGATCCGGGACTAGTGGCGGCAGATACGCAGTATTTT.

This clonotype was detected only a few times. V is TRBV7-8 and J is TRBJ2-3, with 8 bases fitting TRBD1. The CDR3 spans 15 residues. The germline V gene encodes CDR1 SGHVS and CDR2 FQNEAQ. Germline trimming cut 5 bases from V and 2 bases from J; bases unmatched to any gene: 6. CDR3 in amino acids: CASSLRDRYTDTQYF. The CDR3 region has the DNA TGTGCCAGCAGCCTCCGGGACAGGTACACAGATACGCAGTATTTT.

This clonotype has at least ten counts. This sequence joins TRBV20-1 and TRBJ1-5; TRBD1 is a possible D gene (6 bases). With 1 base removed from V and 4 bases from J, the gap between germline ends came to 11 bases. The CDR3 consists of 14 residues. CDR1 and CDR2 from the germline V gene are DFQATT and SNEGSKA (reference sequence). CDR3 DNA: TGCAGTGCTAGAGCCCTCCAGGGGAATCAGCCCCAGCATTTT. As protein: CSARALQGNQPQHF.

Written as DNA, the CDR3 is TGCAGTGTTAGCCCACAGGGCTCCACAGATACGCAGTATTTT. This gives the protein CSVSPQGSTDTQYF. The chain has TRBV20-1 and TRBJ2-3, with D possibly TRBD1 on 6 matching bases. In germline, CDR1 is DFQATT, CDR2 SNEGSKA (reference sequence). The CDR3 loop spans 14 amino acids. Trimming left V 7 bases short and J 2 bases short, with 16 bases between.

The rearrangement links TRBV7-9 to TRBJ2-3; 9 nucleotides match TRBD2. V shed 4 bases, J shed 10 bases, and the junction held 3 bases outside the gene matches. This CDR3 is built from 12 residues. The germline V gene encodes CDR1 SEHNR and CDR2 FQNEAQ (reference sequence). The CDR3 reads CASSSSSGAQYF. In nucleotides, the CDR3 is TGTGCCAGCAGCTCCTCTAGCGGGGCGCAGTATTTT.

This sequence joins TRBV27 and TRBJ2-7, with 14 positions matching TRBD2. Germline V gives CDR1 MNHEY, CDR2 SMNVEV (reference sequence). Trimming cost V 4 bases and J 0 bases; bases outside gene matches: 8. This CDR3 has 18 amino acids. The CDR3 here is CASSSGLAGARNSYEQYF. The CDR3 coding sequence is TGTGCCAGCAGTTCGGGACTAGCGGGGGCACGTAACTCCTACGAGCAGTACTTC.

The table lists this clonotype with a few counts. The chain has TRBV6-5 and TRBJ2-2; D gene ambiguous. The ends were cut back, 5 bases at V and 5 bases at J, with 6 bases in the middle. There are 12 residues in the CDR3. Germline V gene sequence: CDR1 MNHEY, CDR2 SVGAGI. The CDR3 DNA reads TGTGCCAGCAGTCCCTTTACCGGGGAGCTGTTTTTT. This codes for CASSPFTGELFF.

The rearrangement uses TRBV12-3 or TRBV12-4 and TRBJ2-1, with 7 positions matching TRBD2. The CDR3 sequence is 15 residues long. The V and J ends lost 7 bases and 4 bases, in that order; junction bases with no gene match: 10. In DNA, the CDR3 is TGTGCCAGCACCTCATGGGAGGGGAATTACAATGAGCAGTTCTTC. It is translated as CASTSWEGNYNEQFF.

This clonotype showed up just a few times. CDR3 in DNA: TGCGCCAGCAGCTTCGCGACAGGGGGCGAGCAGTACTTC. Protein sequence: CASSFATGGEQYF. The chain joins TRBV5-1 to TRBJ2-7, with 9 positions matching TRBD1. V dropped 2 bases and J dropped 6; count of bases not matched to a gene: 3. The CDR3 consists of 13 residues. Germline CDR1 and CDR2: SGHRS and YFSETQ.

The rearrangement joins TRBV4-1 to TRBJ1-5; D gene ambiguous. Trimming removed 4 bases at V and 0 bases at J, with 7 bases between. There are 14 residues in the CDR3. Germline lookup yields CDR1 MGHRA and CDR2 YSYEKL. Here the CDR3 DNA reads TGCGCCAGCAGCCCGGAGATTAGCAATCAGCCCCAGCATTTT. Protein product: CASSPEISNQPQHF.

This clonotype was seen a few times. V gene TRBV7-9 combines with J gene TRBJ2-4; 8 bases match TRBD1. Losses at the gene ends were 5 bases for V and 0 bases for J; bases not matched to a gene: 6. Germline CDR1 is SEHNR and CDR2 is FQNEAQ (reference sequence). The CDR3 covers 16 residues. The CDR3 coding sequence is TGTGCCAGCAGCCCTCGGACAGGGAAAGCCAAAAACATTCAGTACTTC. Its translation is CASSPRTGKAKNIQYF.

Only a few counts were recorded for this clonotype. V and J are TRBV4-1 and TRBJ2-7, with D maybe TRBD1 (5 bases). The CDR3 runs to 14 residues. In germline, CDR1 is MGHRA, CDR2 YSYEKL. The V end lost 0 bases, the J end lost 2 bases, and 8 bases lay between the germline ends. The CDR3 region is CASSQDLRAYEQYV. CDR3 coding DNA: TGCGCCAGCAGCCAAGACCTCAGGGCCTACGAGCAGTACGTC.

The CDR3 region has the DNA TGCGCCAGCAGCCAAGAGCAGGGCAATCAGCCCCAGCATTTT. It translates to CASSQEQGNQPQHF. This chain links TRBV4-3 with TRBJ1-5; the D is unclear. This CDR3 is built from 14 residues. Germline assignment: CDR1 LGHNA and CDR2 YSLEER. Trimming shortened V by 0 bases and J by 2 bases, and 5 bases separated the two germline ends.

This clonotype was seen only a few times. In DNA form, the CDR3 reads TGTGCCAGCAGCCCTTACGGCAGGGATCAAGAGACCCAGTACTTC. This sequence encodes CASSPYGRDQETQYF. J is TRBJ2-5 and V is TRBV4-2; TRBD1 might be the D (5 bases). The CDR3 spans 15 residues. The ends were cut back, 4 bases at V and 2 bases at J, with 14 bases in the middle. The germline gives CDR1 LGHNA, CDR2 YNFKEQ.